This T cell receptor beta chain was observed in a study of T cells in Graves' hyperthyroidism and ophthalmopathy. Findings of the study overall: Classification by a 13 V-J model distinguished ophthalmopathy from stable hyperthyroidism.

This clonotype was counted at least ten times. Its matching antigen is unknown. The CDR3 length is 12 residues. Trimming stripped 5 bases from V and 5 bases from J, with 9 bases between. TCR beta CDR3 regions were amplified from RNA. The HTBI primer set served for first-round RT-PCR of the TCR CDR3. TCRdb redid the calling of the multiplex PCR reads with MiXCR, one entry per CDR3 protein. Counted here are 350,000 or so distinct CDR3 sequences, approximately 18% occurring once; the ten biggest clones make up 30% to 35%. This sequence joins TRBV12-3 or TRBV12-4 and TRBJ2-5, with D hard to call. The sample comprised blood. The clonotype comes from a woman aged 25 to 39 with Graves' hyperthyroidism that later progressed to Graves' ophthalmopathy. CDR3 protein: CASSPNSETQYF. CDR3 bases: TGTGCCAGCAGTCCGAATTCGGAGACCCAGTACTTC.